The TCR beta chain described here comes from a study of OX40 agonist ivuxolimab in advanced cancers. Study as a whole: Patients receiving dose escalation had hepatocellular carcinoma, melanoma, renal cell or head and neck cancer. Study results and caveats: Partial responders dosed at 0.1-3.0 mg/kg displayed clonal expansion ranking among the lowest. Antigen specificity was not determined for the expanded peripheral T cells. Averaging showed that CD8+ T cells had more expanded clones than CD4+ did.

Germline-derived CDR1 and CDR2 are MDHEN and SYDVKM. This CDR3 region has 13 residues. V lost 7 bases and J 0 bases, leaving 8 bases between the germline ends. Measured with immunoSEQ multiplex PCR; TCRdb has only the in-frame clones, and not every one. The sample includes some 41,000 clones, approximately 87% seen only once; the top ten take 3.5% to 4%. To note about this clone: The antigen is not known.

Material: CD4+ or CD8+ T cells sorted from blood, obtained in a trial of the OX40 agonist ivuxolimab. The rearrangement uses TRBV28 and TRBJ2-3; no firm D call. The receptor was derived from an adult with an advanced solid tumor such as melanoma, head and neck, liver or kidney cancer. The CDR3 protein is CASTTVSTDTQYF. CDR3 nucleotide sequence: TGTGCCAGCACGACGGTTAGCACAGATACGCAGTATTTT.